There are many counts of the clone carrying this T cell receptor (beta chain). TCRdb recomputed clones from the PCR reads via MiXCR. This sample has 90,000 or so clones, with about 9.1% found just once. This specimen belongs to a study of metastatic and nonmetastatic thyroid tumors. The CDR3 loop spans 15 amino acids. V was clipped by 7 bases and J by 4 bases, with 17 bases between them. The V gene's germline CDR1 is MDHEN and CDR2 SYDVKM. Every patient underwent thyroid surgery untreated. The gene calls are TRBV28 and TRBJ2-1, with D possibly being TRBD1 or TRBD2 (5 bases each). The TCR sequence derives from a female donor with papillary thyroid cancer or a benign thyroid nodule (not recorded which). Some clones in this sample may be carry-over from other donors' samples. What was sequenced was blood. The CDR3 is CASNNGDGLYNEQFF. The DNA of the CDR3 is TGTGCCAGCAATAATGGGGACGGGCTATACAATGAGCAGTTCTTC.